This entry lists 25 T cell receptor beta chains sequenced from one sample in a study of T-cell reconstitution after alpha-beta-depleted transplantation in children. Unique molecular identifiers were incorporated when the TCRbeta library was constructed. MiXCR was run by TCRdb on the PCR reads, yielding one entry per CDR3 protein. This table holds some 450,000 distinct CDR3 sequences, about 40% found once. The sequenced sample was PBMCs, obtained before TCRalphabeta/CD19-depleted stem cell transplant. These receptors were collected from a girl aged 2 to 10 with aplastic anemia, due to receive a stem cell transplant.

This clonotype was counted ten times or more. The CDR3: CASSRTANTEAFF. DNA of the CDR3: TGTGCCAGCAGCCGAACGGCGAACACTGAAGCTTTCTTT. The chain employs TRBV3-1 and TRBJ1-1; the D is unclear. The CDR3 extends over 13 amino acids. V was clipped by 4 bases and J by 1 base, with 7 bases between them. Germline-derived CDR1 and CDR2 are LGHDT and YNNKEL (reference sequence).

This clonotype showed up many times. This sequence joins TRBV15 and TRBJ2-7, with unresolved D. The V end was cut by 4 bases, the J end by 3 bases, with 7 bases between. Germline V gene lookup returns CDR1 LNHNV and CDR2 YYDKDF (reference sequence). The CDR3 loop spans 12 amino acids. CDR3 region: CATSNLRYEQYF. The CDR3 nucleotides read TGTGCCACCAGCAACCTGCGCTACGAGCAGTACTTC.

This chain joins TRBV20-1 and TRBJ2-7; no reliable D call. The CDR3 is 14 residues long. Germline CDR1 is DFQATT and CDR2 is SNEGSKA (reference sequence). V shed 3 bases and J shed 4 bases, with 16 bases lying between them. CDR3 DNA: TGCAGTGCTAGCCTCCTACGCATGACGTACGAGCAGTACTTC. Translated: CSASLLRMTYEQYF.

The CDR3 sequence is CASSYSAGPGWANVLTF. The CDR3 coding sequence is TGTGCCAGCAGTTACTCGGCGGGACCCGGCTGGGCCAACGTCCTGACTTTC. The V and J genes are TRBV6-2 or TRBV6-3 and TRBJ2-6; D is perhaps TRBD2 (6 bases). The CDR3 is made up of 17 amino acids. Germline CDR1 MNHEY, CDR2 SVGEGT. V shed 0 bases and J shed 5 bases, with 14 bases lying between them.

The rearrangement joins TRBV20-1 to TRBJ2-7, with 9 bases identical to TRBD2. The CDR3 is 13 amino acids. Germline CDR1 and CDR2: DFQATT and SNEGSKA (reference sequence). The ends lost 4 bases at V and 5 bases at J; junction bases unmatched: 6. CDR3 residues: CSATGLAFHEQYF. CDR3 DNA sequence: TGCAGTGCTACGGGACTAGCTTTTCACGAGCAGTACTTC.

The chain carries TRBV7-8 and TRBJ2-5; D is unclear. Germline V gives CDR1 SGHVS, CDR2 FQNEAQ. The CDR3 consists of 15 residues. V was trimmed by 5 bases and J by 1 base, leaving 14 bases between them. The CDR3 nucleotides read TGTGCCAGCAGCCCCCCGGAGAGAGTCCAAGAGACCCAGTACTTC. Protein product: CASSPPERVQETQYF.

The CDR3 region is CASSLVGAGGSDTQYF. The DNA for the CDR3 is TGTGCCAGCAGCTTAGTAGGAGCGGGCGGGTCAGATACGCAGTATTTT. This rearrangement joins TRBV11-2 to TRBJ2-3, with D maybe TRBD2 (6 bases). This CDR3 region has 16 residues. Germline CDR1 reads SGHAT; CDR2 reads FQNNGV. The V end lost 1 base, the J end lost 4 bases, and 15 bases lay between the germline ends. The entire variable domain, with the rest obtained from reference TRBV11-2 and TRBJ2-3, is as follows: EAGVAQSPRYKIIEKRQSVAFWCNPISGHATLYWYQQILGQGPKLLIQFQNNGVVDDSQLPKDRFSAERLKGVDSTLKIQPAKLEDSAVYLCASSLVGAGGSDTQYFGPGTRLTVL.

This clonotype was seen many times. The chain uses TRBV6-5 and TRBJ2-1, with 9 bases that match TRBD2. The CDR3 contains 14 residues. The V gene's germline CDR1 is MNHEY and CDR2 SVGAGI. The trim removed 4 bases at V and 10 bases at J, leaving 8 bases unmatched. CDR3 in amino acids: CASSWREGWDEQFF. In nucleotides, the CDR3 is TGTGCCAGCAGTTGGCGGGAGGGCTGGGACGAGCAGTTCTTC.

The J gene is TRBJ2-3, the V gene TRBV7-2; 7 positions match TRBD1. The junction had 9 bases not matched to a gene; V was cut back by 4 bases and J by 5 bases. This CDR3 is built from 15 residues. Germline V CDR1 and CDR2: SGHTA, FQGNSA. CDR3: CASSSRDSPIDTQYF. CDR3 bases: TGTGCCAGCAGCTCTCGGGACAGCCCCATAGATACGCAGTATTTT.

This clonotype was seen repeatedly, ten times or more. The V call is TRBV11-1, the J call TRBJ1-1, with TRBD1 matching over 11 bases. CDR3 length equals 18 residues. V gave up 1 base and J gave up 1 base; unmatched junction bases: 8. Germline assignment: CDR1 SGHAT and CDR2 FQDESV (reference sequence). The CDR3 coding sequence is TGTGCCAGCAGCTTAGGTGTTCGGGACAGGGGGGAGAACACTGAAGCTTTCTTT. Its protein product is CASSLGVRDRGENTEAFF.

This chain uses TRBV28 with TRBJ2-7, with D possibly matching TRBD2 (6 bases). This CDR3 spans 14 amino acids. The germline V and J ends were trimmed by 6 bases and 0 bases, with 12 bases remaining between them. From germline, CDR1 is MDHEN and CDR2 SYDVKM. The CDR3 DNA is TGTGCCAGCAGAACGACTAGTGCCTCCTACGAGCAGTACTTC. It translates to CASRTTSASYEQYF. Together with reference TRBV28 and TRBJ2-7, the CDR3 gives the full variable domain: DVKVTQSSRYLVKRTGEKVFLECVQDMDHENMFWYRQDPGLGLRLIYFSYDVKMKEKGDIPEGYSVSREKKERFSLILESASTNQTSMYLCASRTTSASYEQYFGPGTRLTVT.

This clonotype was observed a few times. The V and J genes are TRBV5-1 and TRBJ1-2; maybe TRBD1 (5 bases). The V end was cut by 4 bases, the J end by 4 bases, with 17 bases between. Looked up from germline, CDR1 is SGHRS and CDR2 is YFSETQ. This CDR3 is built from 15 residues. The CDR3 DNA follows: TGCGCCAGCAGCCTACTCACCGGGGCCATCTATGGCTACACCTTC. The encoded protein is CASSLLTGAIYGYTF.

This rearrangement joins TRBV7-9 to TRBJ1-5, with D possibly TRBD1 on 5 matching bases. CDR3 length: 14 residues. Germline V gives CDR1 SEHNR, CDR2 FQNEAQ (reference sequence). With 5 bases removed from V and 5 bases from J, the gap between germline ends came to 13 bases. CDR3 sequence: CASSARDGDQPQHF. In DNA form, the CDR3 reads TGTGCCAGCAGCGCCAGGGACGGGGATCAGCCCCAGCATTTT.

The CDR3 reads CASSYRNTEAFF. CDR3 nucleotide sequence: TGTGCCAGCAGTTACCGGAACACTGAAGCTTTCTTT. The chain recombines TRBV6-5 with TRBJ1-1, with D hard to call. V was cut by 2 bases and J by 1 base, with 2 bases left in between. Per germline, CDR1 MNHEY and CDR2 SVGAGI. This CDR3 has 12 residues.

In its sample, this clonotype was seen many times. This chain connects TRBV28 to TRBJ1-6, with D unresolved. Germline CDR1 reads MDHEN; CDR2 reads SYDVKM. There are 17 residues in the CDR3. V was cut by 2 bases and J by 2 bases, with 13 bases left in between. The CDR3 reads CASSLASANPYNSPLHF. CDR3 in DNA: TGTGCCAGCAGTTTAGCGTCAGCTAACCCCTATAATTCACCCCTCCACTTT.

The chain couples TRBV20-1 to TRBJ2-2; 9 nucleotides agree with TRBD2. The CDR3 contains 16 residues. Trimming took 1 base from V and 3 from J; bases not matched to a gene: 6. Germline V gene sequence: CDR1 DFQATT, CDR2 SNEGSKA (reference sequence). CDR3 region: CSARASAGGHTGELFF. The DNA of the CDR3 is TGCAGTGCTAGAGCGAGTGCGGGGGGGCACACCGGGGAGCTGTTTTTT.

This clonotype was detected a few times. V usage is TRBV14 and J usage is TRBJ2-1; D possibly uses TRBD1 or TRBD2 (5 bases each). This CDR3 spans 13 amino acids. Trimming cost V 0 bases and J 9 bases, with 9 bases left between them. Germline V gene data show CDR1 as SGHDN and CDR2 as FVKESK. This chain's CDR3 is CASSQDRGGEQFF. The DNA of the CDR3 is TGTGCCAGCAGCCAAGATCGTGGGGGTGAGCAGTTCTTC.

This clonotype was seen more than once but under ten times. The CDR3 DNA sequence: TGTGCCAGCAGCCCTCAACCGCGGGCAACAGGGGAGACCCAGTACTTC. Protein product: CASSPQPRATGETQYF. The J gene is TRBJ2-5, the V gene TRBV7-3; tentative D call: TRBD1 (6 bases). V lost 5 bases, J lost 5 bases, and 21 bases lay in between. Germline CDR1 and CDR2: SGHTA and FQGTGA. The CDR3 totals 16 residues.

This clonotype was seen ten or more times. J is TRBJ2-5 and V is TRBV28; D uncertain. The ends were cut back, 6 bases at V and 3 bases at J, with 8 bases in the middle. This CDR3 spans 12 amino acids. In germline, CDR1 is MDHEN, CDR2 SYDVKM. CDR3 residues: CASSQREETQYF. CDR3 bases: TGTGCCAGCAGCCAAAGGGAAGAGACCCAGTACTTC.

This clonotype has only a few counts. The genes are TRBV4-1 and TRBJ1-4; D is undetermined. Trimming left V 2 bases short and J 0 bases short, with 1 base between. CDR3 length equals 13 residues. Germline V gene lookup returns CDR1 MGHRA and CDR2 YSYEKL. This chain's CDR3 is CASSQTTNEKLFF. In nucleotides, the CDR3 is TGCGCCAGCAGCCAAACAACTAATGAAAAACTGTTTTTT.

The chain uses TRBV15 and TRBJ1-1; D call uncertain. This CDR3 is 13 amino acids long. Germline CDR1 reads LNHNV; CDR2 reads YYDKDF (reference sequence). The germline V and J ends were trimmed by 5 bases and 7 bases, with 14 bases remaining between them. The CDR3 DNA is TGTGCCACCAGCCTCCACCGACGGCTTGAAGCTTTCTTT. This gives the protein CATSLHRRLEAFF.

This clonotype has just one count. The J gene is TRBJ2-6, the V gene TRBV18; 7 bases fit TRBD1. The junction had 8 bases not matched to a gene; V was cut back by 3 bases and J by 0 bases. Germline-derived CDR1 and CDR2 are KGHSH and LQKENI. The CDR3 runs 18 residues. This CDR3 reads CASSPLGQTNSGANVLTF. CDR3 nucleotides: TGTGCCAGCTCACCGCTGGGACAGACCAACTCTGGGGCCAACGTCCTGACTTTC.

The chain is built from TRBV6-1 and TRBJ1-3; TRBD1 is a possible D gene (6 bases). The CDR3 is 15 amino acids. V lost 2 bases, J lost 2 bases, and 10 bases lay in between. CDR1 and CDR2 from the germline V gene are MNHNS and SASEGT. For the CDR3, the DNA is TGTGCCAGCAGTGAATATACAGGGACTGGAAACACCATATATTTT. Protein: CASSEYTGTGNTIYF.

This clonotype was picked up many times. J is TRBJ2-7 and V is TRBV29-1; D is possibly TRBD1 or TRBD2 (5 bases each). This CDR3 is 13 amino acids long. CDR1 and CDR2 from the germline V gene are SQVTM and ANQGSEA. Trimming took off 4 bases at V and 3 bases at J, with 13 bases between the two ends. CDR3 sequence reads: CSVGGKSNYEQYF. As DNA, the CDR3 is TGCAGCGTTGGGGGGAAGTCCAACTACGAGCAGTACTTC.

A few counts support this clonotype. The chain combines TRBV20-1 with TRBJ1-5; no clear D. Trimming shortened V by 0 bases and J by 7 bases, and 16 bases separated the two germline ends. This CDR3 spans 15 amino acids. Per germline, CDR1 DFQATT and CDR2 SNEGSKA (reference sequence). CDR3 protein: CSARDLDTSGQPQHF. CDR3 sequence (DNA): TGCAGTGCTAGAGATCTTGACACCTCGGGACAGCCCCAGCATTTT.